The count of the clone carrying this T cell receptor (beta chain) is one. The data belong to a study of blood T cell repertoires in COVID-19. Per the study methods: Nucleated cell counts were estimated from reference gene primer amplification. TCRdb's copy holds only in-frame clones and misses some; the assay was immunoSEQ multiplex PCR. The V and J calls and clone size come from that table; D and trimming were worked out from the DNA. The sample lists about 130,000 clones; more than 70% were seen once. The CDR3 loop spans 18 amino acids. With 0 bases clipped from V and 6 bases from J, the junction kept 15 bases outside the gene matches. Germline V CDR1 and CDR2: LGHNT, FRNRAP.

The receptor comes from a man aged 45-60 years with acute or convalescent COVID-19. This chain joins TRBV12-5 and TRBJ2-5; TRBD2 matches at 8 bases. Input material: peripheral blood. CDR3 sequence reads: CASGLVLGGRGAYQTQYF. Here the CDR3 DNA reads TGTGCTAGTGGTTTGGTACTAGGAGGGCGGGGGGCGTACCAGACCCAGTACTTC.